A selection of T cell receptor beta chains follows, all from one sample in a study of shared clonotypes between healthy human individuals. Repertoires were generated with immunoSEQ multiplex PCR, while TCRdb's copy carries only in-frame clones and drops some. This table has 1 million to 1.3 million clones, approximately 80% appearing once. The specimen was memory CD4+ T cells from PBMCs. Every receptor here comes from a young man in good health. Some clones in this sample may be carry-over from other donors' samples. CDR3s include the opening cysteine and the closing phenylalanine or tryptophan. A D gene is named only where the DNA matches it firmly. Size is omitted from some rows. Given values are once, few, many or a class for expanded clones.

-	TRBV27	TRBJ2-1	many	TGTGCCAGCAGTTACTTCTCCGGCCCCGGGGAGTTCTTC	CASSYFSGPGEFF
-	TRBV6-6	TRBJ1-1	-	TGTGCCAGCAGCCGAACGGGGAGCACTGAAGCTTTCTTT	CASSRTGSTEAFF
TRBD1	TRBV18	TRBJ2-7	once	TGTGCCAGCTCACCAACGGCAGGGGGTGGGCAGTACTTC	CASSPTAGGGQYF
-	TRBV28	TRBJ2-3	-	TGTGCCAGCAGTTCCCAGCGGACCAGCACAGATACGCAGTATTTT	CASSSQRTSTDTQYF
-	TRBV2	TRBJ2-7	-	TGTGCCAGCAGAAGGGGTCTCTACGAGCAGTACTTC	CASRRGLYEQYF
-	TRBV6-1	TRBJ2-2	-	TGTGCCAGCAATGGTAACACCGGGGAGCTGTTTTTT	CASNGNTGELFF
TRBD2	TRBV27	TRBJ2-2	few	TGTGCCAGCAGTGAATTGCTAGCGGGAGGGCCTTGGGACACCGGGGAGCTGTTTTTT	CASSELLAGGPWDTGELFF
-	TRBV5-1	TRBJ2-5	once	TGCGCCAGCAGCGGGGGGACAGCGGCCCTCCAAGAGACCCAGTACTTC	CASSGGTAALQETQYF
TRBD1	TRBV19	TRBJ2-4	-	TGTGCCAGTAAGCCGGGACAGCCTATTCTAGCCAAAAACATTCAGTACTTC	CASKPGQPILAKNIQYF
-	TRBV2	TRBJ2-1	-	TGTGCCAGCAGTGGTTTGGTATGGGACAATGAGCAGTTCTTC	CASSGLVWDNEQFF
TRBD1	TRBV7-2	TRBJ1-2	-	TGTGCCAGCAGCTCCCCCGGGACAGGGATGAGTGGTGGCTACACCTTC	CASSSPGTGMSGGYTF
-	TRBV7-2	TRBJ2-2	-	TGTGCCAGCAGCTTAGGTCCCGGGGAGCTGTTTTTT	CASSLGPGELFF
TRBD2	TRBV4-1	TRBJ2-1	-	TGCGCCAGCAGCCAATTTTCGGCTAGCGGGAGAATAGGGTCCTACAATGAGCAGTTCTTC	CASSQFSASGRIGSYNEQFF
TRBD1	TRBV19	TRBJ1-2	-	TGTGCCAGCATTCCCCCGGGACAGGGGGCGCGGAGGGGCTACACCTTC	CASIPPGQGARRGYTF
-	TRBV5-1	TRBJ2-5	-	TGCGCCAGCAGCGATGGGACAACGGGAGAGACCCAGTACTTC	CASSDGTTGETQYF
TRBD1	TRBV5-6	TRBJ1-5	-	TGTGCCAGCAGCAGCCGACAGGGGTTCAATCAGCCCCAGCATTTT	CASSSRQGFNQPQHF
TRBD1	TRBV7-2	TRBJ1-1	-	TGTGCCAGCAGCTCCTTGGCAGGGGGCGCATACACTGAAGCTTTCTTT	CASSSLAGGAYTEAFF
-	TRBV21-1	TRBJ2-3	-	TGTGCCAGCAGCAAAGCGCAACTAGCGAGCACAGATACGCAGTATTTT	CASSKAQLASTDTQYF
TRBD1	TRBV6-6	TRBJ2-4	-	TGTGCCAGCAGGGGGACAGTCCGGGCCAAAAACATTCAGTACTTC	CASRGTVRAKNIQYF
-	TRBV18	TRBJ2-1	-	TGTGCCAGCTCACCACCGGCCTGGGTGGGTGAGCAGTTCTTC	CASSPPAWVGEQFF
-	TRBV7-9	TRBJ1-2	once	TGTGCCAGCAGCTTAGTGGGCCAGGGATTCTATGGCTACACCTTC	CASSLVGQGFYGYTF
-	TRBV5-1	TRBJ1-1	-	TGCGCCAGCAGCTTGGAGGGGCTGTGGACTGAAGCTTTCTTT	CASSLEGLWTEAFF
TRBD1	TRBV28	TRBJ1-4	-	TGTGCCAGCACCCCCCTGGTCCTCCGGGACAGGGGAAAAGGGGGTGAAAAACTGTTTTTT	CASTPLVLRDRGKGGEKLFF
-	TRBV30	TRBJ1-4	-	TGTGCCTGGAGTAGAGGGGGAGGTTTCGGAGAGGGGAAACTGTTTTTT	CAWSRGGGFGEGKLFF
TRBD2	TRBV5-1	TRBJ2-7	-	TGCGCCAGCAGCTTGGTGTCTAGCGGGAGCTACGAGCAGTACTTC	CASSLVSSGSYEQYF
-	TRBV27	TRBJ2-4	-	TGTGCCAGCAGTACCTACAGGGTTGAGGGCATTCAGTACTTC	CASSTYRVEGIQYF
-	TRBV5-4	TRBJ2-7	-	TGTGCCAGCAGCCTAGACACTGACTACGAGCAGTACTTC	CASSLDTDYEQYF
-	TRBV7-2	TRBJ1-4	-	TGTGCCAGCAGCTTAACAGGGAGGACTAATGAAAAACTGTTTTTT	CASSLTGRTNEKLFF
-	TRBV6-5	TRBJ1-2	-	TGTGCCAGCAGCCACATTAGCCCGACGGGCTATGGCTACACCTTC	CASSHISPTGYGYTF